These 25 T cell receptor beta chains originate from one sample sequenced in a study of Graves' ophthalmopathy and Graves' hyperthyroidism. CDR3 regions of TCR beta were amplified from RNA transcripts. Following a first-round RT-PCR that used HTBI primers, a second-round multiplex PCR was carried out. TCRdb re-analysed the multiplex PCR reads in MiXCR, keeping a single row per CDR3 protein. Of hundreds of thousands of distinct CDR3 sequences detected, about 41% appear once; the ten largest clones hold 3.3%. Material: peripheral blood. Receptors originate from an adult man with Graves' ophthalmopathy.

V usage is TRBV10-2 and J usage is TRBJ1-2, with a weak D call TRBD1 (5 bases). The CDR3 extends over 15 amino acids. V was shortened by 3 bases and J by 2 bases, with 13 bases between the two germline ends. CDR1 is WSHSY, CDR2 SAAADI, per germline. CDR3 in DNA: TGCGCCAGCAGTGAAACGGGGCGGGACAACTATGGCTACACCTTC. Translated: CASSETGRDNYGYTF.

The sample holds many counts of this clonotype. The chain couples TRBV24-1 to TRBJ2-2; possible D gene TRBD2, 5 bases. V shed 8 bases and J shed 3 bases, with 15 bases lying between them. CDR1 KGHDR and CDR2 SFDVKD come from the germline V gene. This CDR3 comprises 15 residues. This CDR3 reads CATNRTPRDTGELFF. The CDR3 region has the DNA TGTGCCACCAATCGGACCCCGAGGGACACCGGGGAGCTGTTTTTT.

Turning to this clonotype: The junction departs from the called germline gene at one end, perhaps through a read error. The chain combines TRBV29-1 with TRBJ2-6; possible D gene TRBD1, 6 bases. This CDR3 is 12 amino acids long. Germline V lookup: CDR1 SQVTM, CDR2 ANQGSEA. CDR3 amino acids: CSVKSARDTEAF. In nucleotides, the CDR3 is TGCAGCGTTAAGAGTGCCAGGGACACTGAAGCTTTC.

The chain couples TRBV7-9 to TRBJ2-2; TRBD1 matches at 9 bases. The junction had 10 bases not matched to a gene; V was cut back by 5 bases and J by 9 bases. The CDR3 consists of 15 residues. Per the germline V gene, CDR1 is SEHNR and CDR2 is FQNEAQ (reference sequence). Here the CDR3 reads CASSHRTGENWELFF. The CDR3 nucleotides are TGTGCCAGCAGCCATCGGACAGGGGAAAACTGGGAGCTGTTTTTT.

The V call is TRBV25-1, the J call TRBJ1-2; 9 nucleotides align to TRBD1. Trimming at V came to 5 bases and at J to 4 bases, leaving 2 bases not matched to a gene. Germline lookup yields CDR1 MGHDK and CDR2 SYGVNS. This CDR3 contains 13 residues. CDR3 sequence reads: CASSKTGGYGYTF. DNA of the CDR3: TGTGCCAGCAGTAAGACAGGGGGCTATGGCTACACCTTC.

CDR3 protein: CAISSGQGRETQYF. The CDR3 region has the DNA TGTGCCATCAGTTCCGGACAGGGAAGGGAGACCCAGTACTTC. The rearrangement joins TRBV10-3 to TRBJ2-5; 8 nucleotides agree with TRBD1. The ends lost 5 bases at V and 5 bases at J; junction bases unmatched: 7. The CDR3 is made up of 14 amino acids. Germline CDR1 is ENHRY and CDR2 is SYGVKD.

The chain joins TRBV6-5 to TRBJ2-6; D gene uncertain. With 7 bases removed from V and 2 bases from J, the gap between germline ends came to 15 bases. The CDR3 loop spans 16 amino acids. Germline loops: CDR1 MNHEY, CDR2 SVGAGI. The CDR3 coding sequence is TGTGCCAGCACCGAAAGGTCCTCCCCTGGGGCCAACGTCCTGACTTTC. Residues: CASTERSSPGANVLTF.

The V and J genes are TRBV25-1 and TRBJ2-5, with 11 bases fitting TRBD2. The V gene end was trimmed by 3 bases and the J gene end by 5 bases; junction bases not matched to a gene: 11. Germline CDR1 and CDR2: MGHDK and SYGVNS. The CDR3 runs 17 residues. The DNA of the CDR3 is TGTGCCAGCAGTGACTCCCCCGGGGCTAGCGGGAGGGAGACCCAGTACTTC. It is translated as CASSDSPGASGRETQYF.

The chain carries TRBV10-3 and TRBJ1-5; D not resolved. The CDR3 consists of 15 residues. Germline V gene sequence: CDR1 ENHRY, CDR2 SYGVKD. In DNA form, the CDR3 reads TGTACCAAGTTGGTGGAGGGAAAAAGCAATCAGCCCCAGCATTTT. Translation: CTKLVEGKSNQPQHF.

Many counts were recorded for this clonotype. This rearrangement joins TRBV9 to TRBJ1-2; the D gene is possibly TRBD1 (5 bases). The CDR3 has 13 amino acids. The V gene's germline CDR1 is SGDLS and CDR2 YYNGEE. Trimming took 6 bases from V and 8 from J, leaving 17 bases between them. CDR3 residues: CASKIRGRYGYTF. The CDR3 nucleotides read TGTGCCAGCAAAATCCGGGGACGGTACGGCTACACCTTC. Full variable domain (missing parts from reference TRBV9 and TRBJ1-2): DSGVTQTPKHLITATGQRVTLRCSPRSGDLSVYWYQQSLDQGLQFLIQYYNGEERAKGNILERFSAQQFPDLHSELNLSSLELGDSALYFCASKIRGRYGYTFGSGTRLTVV.

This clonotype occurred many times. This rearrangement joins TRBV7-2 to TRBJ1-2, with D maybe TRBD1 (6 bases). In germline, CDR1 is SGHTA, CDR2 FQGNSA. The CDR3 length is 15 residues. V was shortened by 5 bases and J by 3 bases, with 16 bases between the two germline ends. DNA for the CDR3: TGTGCCAGCAGCCAATCCTGGGCAGGGGACTATGGCTACACCTTC. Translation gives CASSQSWAGDYGYTF.

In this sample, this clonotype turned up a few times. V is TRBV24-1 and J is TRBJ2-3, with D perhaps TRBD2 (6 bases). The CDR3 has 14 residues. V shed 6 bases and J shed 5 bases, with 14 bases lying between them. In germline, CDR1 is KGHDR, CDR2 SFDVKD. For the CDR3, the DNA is TGTGCCACCAGTCCGGGAGCCTTAGGAGATACGCAGTATTTT. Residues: CATSPGALGDTQYF.

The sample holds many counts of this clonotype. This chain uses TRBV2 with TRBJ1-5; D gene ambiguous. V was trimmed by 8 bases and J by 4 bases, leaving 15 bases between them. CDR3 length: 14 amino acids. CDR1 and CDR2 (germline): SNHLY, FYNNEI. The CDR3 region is CASSLLSPNQPQHF. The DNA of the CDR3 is TGTGCCAGCTCCCTCCTATCCCCTAATCAGCCCCAGCATTTT.

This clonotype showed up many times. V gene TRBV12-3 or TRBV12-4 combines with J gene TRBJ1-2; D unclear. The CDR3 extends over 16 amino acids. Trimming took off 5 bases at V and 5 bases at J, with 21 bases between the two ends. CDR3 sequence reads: CASSPSPSLGSYGYTF. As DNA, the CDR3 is TGTGCCAGCAGTCCCTCGCCGAGCTTGGGATCTTATGGCTACACCTTC.

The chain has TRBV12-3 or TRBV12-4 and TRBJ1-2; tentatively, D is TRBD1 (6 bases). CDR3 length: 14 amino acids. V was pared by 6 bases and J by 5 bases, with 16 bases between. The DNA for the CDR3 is TGTGCCAGCAGAGATTTGGACAGAGAGTATGGCTACACCTTC. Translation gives CASRDLDREYGYTF.

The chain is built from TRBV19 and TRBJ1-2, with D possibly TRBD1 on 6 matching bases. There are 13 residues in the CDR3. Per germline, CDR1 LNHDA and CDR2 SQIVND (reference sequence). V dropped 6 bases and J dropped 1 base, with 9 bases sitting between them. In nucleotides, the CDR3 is TGTGCCAGTAGAATACAGGGTAACTATGGCTACACCTTC. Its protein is CASRIQGNYGYTF.

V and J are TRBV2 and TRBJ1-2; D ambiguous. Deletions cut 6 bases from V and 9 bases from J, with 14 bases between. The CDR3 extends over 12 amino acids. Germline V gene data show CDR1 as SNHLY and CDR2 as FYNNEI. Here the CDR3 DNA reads TGTGCCAGCAGAGGCGAGGGTGCCAGCTACACCTTC. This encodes CASRGEGASYTF.

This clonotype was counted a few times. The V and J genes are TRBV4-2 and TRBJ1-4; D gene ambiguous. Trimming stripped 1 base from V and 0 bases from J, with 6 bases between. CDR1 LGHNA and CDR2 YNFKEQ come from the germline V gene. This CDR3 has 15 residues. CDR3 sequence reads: CASSQVTATNEKLFF. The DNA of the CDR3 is TGTGCCAGCAGCCAAGTCACGGCAACTAATGAAAAACTGTTTTTT.

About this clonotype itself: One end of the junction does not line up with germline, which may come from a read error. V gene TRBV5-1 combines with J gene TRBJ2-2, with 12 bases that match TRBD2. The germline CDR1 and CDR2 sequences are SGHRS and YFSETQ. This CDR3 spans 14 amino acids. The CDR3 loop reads CASRLAGGNGELLF. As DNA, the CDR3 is TGCGCCAGCAGACTAGCGGGAGGTAATGGGGAGCTGCTTTTT.

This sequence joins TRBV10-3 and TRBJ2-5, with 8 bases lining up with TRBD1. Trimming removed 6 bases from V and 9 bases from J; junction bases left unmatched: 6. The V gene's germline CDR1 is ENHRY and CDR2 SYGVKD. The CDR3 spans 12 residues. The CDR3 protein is CAIRGQDQPQYF. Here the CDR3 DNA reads TGTGCCATCAGGGGACAGGATCAGCCCCAGTACTTC.

The CDR3 DNA reads as TGTGCCAGCAGACCGGGCAGTGGCGCCGAAGCTTTCTTT. This sequence encodes CASRPGSGAEAFF. The chain is built from TRBV9 and TRBJ1-1; no reliable D call. CDR1 is SGDLS and CDR2 is YYNGEE in the germline V gene. This CDR3 comprises 13 residues. With 5 bases removed from V and 8 bases from J, the gap between germline ends came to 16 bases.

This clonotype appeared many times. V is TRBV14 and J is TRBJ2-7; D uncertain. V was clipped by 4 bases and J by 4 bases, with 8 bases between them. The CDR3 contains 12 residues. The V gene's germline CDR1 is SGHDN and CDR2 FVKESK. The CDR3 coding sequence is TGTGCCAGCAGCCGAGCAGGTTACGAGCAGTACTTC. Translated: CASSRAGYEQYF.

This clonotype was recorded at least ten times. The CDR3 coding sequence is TGTGCCAGCAGTCGGCCTGGGGGCACCGGGGAGCTGTTTTTT. As protein: CASSRPGGTGELFF. The chain has TRBV12-3 or TRBV12-4 and TRBJ2-2; D may correspond to TRBD1 or TRBD2 (5 bases each). V was shortened by 5 bases and J by 4 bases, with 11 bases between the two germline ends. The CDR3 is 14 amino acids.

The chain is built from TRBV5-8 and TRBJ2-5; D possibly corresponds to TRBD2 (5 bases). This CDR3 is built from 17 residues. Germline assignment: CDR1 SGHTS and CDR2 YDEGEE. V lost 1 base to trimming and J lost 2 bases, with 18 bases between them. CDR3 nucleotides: TGTGCCAGCAGCTTGCTGGTCTTCGCGGGCAGACAAGAGACCCAGTACTTC. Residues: CASSLLVFAGRQETQYF.

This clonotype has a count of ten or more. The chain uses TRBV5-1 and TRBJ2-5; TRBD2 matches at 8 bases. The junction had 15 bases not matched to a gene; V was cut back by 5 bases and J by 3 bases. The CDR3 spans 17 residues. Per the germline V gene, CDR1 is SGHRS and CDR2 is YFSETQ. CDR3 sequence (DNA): TGCGCCAGCAGTCCGTTCGGGAGGGACGGACCAGAAGAGACCCAGTACTTC. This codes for CASSPFGRDGPEETQYF.